The 30 T cell receptor beta chains below were found in one sample sequenced in a study of blood T cell repertoires in COVID-19. Profiling relied on immunoSEQ multiplex PCR, and the TCRdb table lists in-frame clones only, not all of them. The table records tens of thousands of clones, 82% of them present only once. The material sequenced was peripheral blood. These receptors all stem from a man aged 45-65 years with active or convalescent COVID-19.

The J gene is TRBJ2-5, the V gene TRBV18; 14 nucleotides agree with TRBD2. J gave up 5 bases and V 0 bases, and 2 bases lay outside the gene matches. This CDR3 has 16 amino acids. Germline V gene sequence: CDR1 KGHSH, CDR2 LQKENI. The CDR3 here is CASSPPGLAGVETQYF. For the CDR3, the DNA is TGTGCCAGCTCACCACCGGGACTAGCGGGGGTCGAGACCCAGTACTTC.

The rearrangement uses TRBV18 and TRBJ1-5; D ambiguous. CDR3 length: 13 amino acids. The germline CDR1 and CDR2 sequences are KGHSH and LQKENI. The V end was cut by 4 bases, the J end by 4 bases, with 8 bases between. The CDR3 protein is CASSRELNQPQHF. In DNA form, the CDR3 reads TGTGCCAGCTCACGCGAACTGAATCAGCCCCAGCATTTT.

This chain links TRBV7-9 with TRBJ2-7; 9 positions match TRBD1. CDR3 length: 16 residues. With V trimmed by 1 base and J by 2 bases, 6 bases remained unmatched. Germline CDR1 reads SEHNR; CDR2 reads FQNEAQ (reference sequence). The chain's CDR3 is CASSLEGGQGPYEQYF. Written as DNA, the CDR3 is TGTGCCAGCAGCTTAGAGGGGGGACAGGGCCCCTACGAGCAGTACTTC.

The rearrangement links TRBV7-6 to TRBJ1-6; 8 positions agree with TRBD1. Germline V lookup: CDR1 SGHVS, CDR2 FNYEAQ. With V trimmed by 5 bases and J by 8 bases, 8 bases remained unmatched. The CDR3 runs to 15 residues. The CDR3 reads CASSPWTGRDSPLHF. The CDR3 coding sequence is TGTGCCAGCAGCCCGTGGACAGGGAGGGATTCACCCCTCCACTTT.

The chain links TRBV10-3 to TRBJ2-6; 9 nucleotides align to TRBD1. J lost 1 base, V lost 4 bases, and 5 bases had no gene match. Germline CDR1 and CDR2: ENHRY and SYGVKD. This CDR3 contains 17 residues. The DNA of the CDR3 is TGTGCCATCAGTGTAGGACAGGGGTGGTCTGGGGCCAACGTCCTGACTTTC. Translation: CAISVGQGWSGANVLTF.

The gene calls are TRBV11-3 and TRBJ2-5, with D tentatively TRBD1 (5 bases). The CDR3 loop spans 12 amino acids. Germline V gene sequence: CDR1 SGHNT, CDR2 YENEEA. V gave up 1 base and J gave up 5 bases, with 5 bases separating them. This CDR3 reads CASSLAGETQYF. The CDR3, as DNA: TGTGCCAGCAGCTTAGCAGGGGAGACCCAGTACTTC.

This sequence joins TRBV5-4 and TRBJ2-5; 12 nucleotides line up with TRBD2. The germline V gene encodes CDR1 SGHNT and CDR2 YYREEE (reference sequence). This CDR3 region has 15 residues. J gave up 5 bases and V 0 bases, and 2 bases lay outside the gene matches. CDR3 in amino acids: CASSLASGGAETQYF. The CDR3 DNA is TGTGCCAGCAGCTTGGCTAGCGGGGGGGCGGAGACCCAGTACTTC.

Here the CDR3 DNA reads TGTGCCAGCAGCTTAGAGACATCCACTGAAGCTTTCTTT. Protein: CASSLETSTEAFF. The chain links TRBV11-2 to TRBJ1-1; D is unresolved. The CDR3 loop spans 13 amino acids. The V end lost 0 bases, the J end lost 4 bases, and 6 bases lay between the germline ends. The germline gives CDR1 SGHAT, CDR2 FQNNGV.

This clone was observed a few times. The chain links TRBV10-2 to TRBJ2-2; 12 bases fit TRBD2. Trimming took 3 bases from V and 6 from J; bases not matched to a gene: 8. Germline V gene sequence: CDR1 WSHSY, CDR2 SAAADI. The CDR3 contains 17 residues. The CDR3 DNA sequence: TGCGCCAGCAGTGACCCAACTAGCGGGGGGAAACCCGGGGAGCTGTTTTTT. As protein: CASSDPTSGGKPGELFF.

This clone was found once. The V call is TRBV6-6, the J call TRBJ1-1, with 11 bases that match TRBD1. CDR1 and CDR2 from the germline V gene are MNHNY and SVGAGI (reference sequence). V lost 7 bases to trimming and J lost 5 bases; unmatched junction nucleotides: 3. The CDR3 sequence is 13 residues long. In DNA, the CDR3 is TGTGCCAGCACCGGGACAGGGGGAACTGAAGCTTTCTTT. Translating gives CASTGTGGTEAFF.

Comments on this clone: Other DNA sequences of this sample code for an identical CDR3. The rearrangement links TRBV5-4 to TRBJ2-2, with a tentative D call TRBD1 (6 bases). Germline loops: CDR1 SGHNT, CDR2 YYREEE (reference sequence). Trimming pared 0 bases from V and 4 bases from J, leaving 16 bases between. The CDR3 runs 17 residues. The CDR3 bases are TGTGCCAGCAGCTTGGGGACACAGGGAGCGCTCACCGGGGAGCTGTTTTTT. This translates into CASSLGTQGALTGELFF.

This clone has just a few counts. The chain is built from TRBV7-8 and TRBJ1-4; TRBD1 might be the D (6 bases). The V and J ends lost 1 base and 3 bases respectively, with 9 bases between them. This CDR3 is 15 amino acids long. CDR1 is SGHVS and CDR2 is FQNEAQ in the germline V gene. DNA of the CDR3: TGTGCCAGCAGCTTAGGGGGGCTTTCTAATGAAAAACTGTTTTTT. Residues: CASSLGGLSNEKLFF.

The gene calls are TRBV15 and TRBJ1-2, with 7 bases lining up with TRBD1. CDR1 and CDR2 (germline): LNHNV, YYDKDF (reference sequence). The CDR3 contains 15 residues. With 3 bases clipped from V and 0 bases from J, the junction kept 4 bases outside the gene matches. The CDR3: CATSRDRFSNYGYTF. The CDR3 region has the DNA TGTGCCACCAGCAGGGACAGGTTTTCTAACTATGGCTACACCTTC.

This clone was detected only once. The chain employs TRBV6-5 and TRBJ1-4; D is possibly TRBD1 (6 bases). The CDR3 runs 16 residues. Germline V gives CDR1 MNHEY, CDR2 SVGAGI. V was shortened by 0 bases and J by 3 bases, with 11 bases between the two germline ends. For the CDR3, the DNA is TGTGCCAGCAGTTACTCTTTTCAGGGGTCTAATGAAAAACTGTTTTTT. This sequence encodes CASSYSFQGSNEKLFF.

The chain employs TRBV28 and TRBJ2-5, with 8 positions matching TRBD1. The junction had 5 bases not matched to a gene; V was cut back by 6 bases and J by 2 bases. The CDR3 runs 14 residues. From germline, CDR1 is MDHEN and CDR2 SYDVKM. The CDR3, as DNA: TGTGCCAGCAGGAGACAGGGGTGGCAAGAGACCCAGTACTTC. Encoded protein: CASRRQGWQETQYF.

The chain carries TRBV30 and TRBJ2-7; the match to TRBD1 covers 9 bases. The ends lost 7 bases at V and 2 bases at J; junction bases unmatched: 9. Germline V gene sequence: CDR1 GTSNPN, CDR2 SVGIG (reference sequence). The length of the CDR3 is 14 residues. CDR3: CASHRGQGPYEQYF. The CDR3, as DNA: TGTGCCTCCCATCGGGGACAGGGCCCCTACGAGCAGTACTTC.

The rearrangement joins TRBV6-2 or TRBV6-3 to TRBJ2-1; TRBD1 matches 7 bases. Unmatched junction bases numbered 3, after V lost 5 bases and J lost 8 bases. The CDR3 is 12 residues long. The germline gives CDR1 MNHEY, CDR2 SVGEGT. CDR3 amino acids: CASSDRVYEQFF. CDR3 sequence (DNA): TGTGCCAGCAGTGACAGGGTCTATGAGCAGTTCTTC.

V is TRBV6-4 and J is TRBJ2-3; D is undetermined. The CDR3 extends over 13 amino acids. Germline lookup yields CDR1 MRHNA and CDR2 SNTAGT. Trimming removed 3 bases from V and 2 bases from J, with 6 bases in between. In DNA, the CDR3 is TGTGCCAGCAGTGATAAAATCACAGATACGCAGTATTTT. Residues: CASSDKITDTQYF.

This sequence joins TRBV7-2 and TRBJ1-4, with 9 bases lining up with TRBD1. Losses at the gene ends were 6 bases for V and 3 bases for J; bases not matched to a gene: 8. The germline gives CDR1 SGHTA, CDR2 FQGNSA. This CDR3 has 16 residues. The CDR3 spells CASSTRQGVSNEKLFF. The CDR3 DNA reads TGTGCCAGCAGTACTAGACAGGGGGTCTCTAATGAAAAACTGTTTTTT.

This chain links TRBV6-1 with TRBJ2-7; perhaps TRBD1 as D (6 bases). CDR1 and CDR2 from the germline V gene are MNHNS and SASEGT. The CDR3 contains 16 residues. V shed 1 base and J shed 2 bases, with 15 bases lying between them. The CDR3 DNA follows: TGTGCCAGCAGTGAAGAGGGGACACAGTTCGCCTACGAGCAGTACGTC. Encoded protein: CASSEEGTQFAYEQYV.

The chain links TRBV7-2 to TRBJ1-1; D not certain. CDR1 SGHTA and CDR2 FQGNSA come from the germline V gene. The CDR3 is made up of 14 amino acids. The V end was cut by 5 bases, the J end by 2 bases, with 12 bases between. Here the CDR3 DNA reads TGTGCCAGCAGCGCTCTACACAGAAACACTGAAGCTTTCTTT. Protein sequence: CASSALHRNTEAFF.

The CDR3 DNA follows: TGCGCCAGCAGCTCCTCGCGACAGGATTACAATGAGCAGTTCTTC. Protein product: CASSSSRQDYNEQFF. The chain combines TRBV5-1 with TRBJ2-1, with D perhaps TRBD1 (6 bases). The CDR3 is 15 residues long. The V gene lost 3 bases and the J gene lost 4 bases, with 14 bases spanning the gap. Germline assignment: CDR1 SGHRS and CDR2 YFSETQ.

V is TRBV28 and J is TRBJ1-2; 8 bases match TRBD1. The CDR3 sequence is 13 residues long. Per the germline V gene, CDR1 is MDHEN and CDR2 is SYDVKM. The trim removed 4 bases at V and 6 bases at J, leaving 4 bases unmatched. The DNA for the CDR3 is TGTGCCAGCAGTTCCATGGACAGGGATGGCTACACCTTC. Translating it yields CASSSMDRDGYTF.

The chain recombines TRBV5-5 with TRBJ1-2, with 8 positions matching TRBD1. V lost 0 bases and J lost 6; bases outside the gene matches: 4. CDR1 and CDR2 (germline): SGHKS, YYEKEE (reference sequence). This CDR3 region has 14 residues. The CDR3 sequence: CASSLATGGDGYTF. CDR3 bases: TGTGCCAGCAGCTTGGCTACAGGGGGTGATGGCTACACCTTC.

The chain uses TRBV24-1 and TRBJ2-5, with D perhaps TRBD2 (5 bases). V was cut by 3 bases and J by 5 bases, with 12 bases left in between. This CDR3 region has 14 residues. The germline V gene encodes CDR1 KGHDR and CDR2 SFDVKD. CDR3 amino acids: CATSDPGVGETQYF. As DNA, the CDR3 is TGTGCCACCAGTGATCCCGGGGTGGGCGAGACCCAGTACTTC.

This chain joins TRBV28 and TRBJ2-3, with 16 bases aligning to TRBD2. This CDR3 spans 18 amino acids. The V segment lost 5 bases and the J segment 6 bases; nucleotides outside the gene matches: 11. Germline values: CDR1 MDHEN, CDR2 SYDVKM. CDR3 DNA sequence: TGTGCCAGCAGTAAATTCGGGACTAGCGGGGGGGCCAGGGATACGCAGTATTTT. Its protein is CASSKFGTSGGARDTQYF.

The chain carries TRBV5-4 and TRBJ2-7; D is perhaps TRBD1 (6 bases). V was pared by 4 bases and J by 6 bases, with 14 bases between. CDR3 length: 13 amino acids. Germline CDR1 SGHNT, CDR2 YYREEE (reference sequence). CDR3 in amino acids: CASSVTGMGEQYF. CDR3 DNA sequence: TGTGCCAGCAGCGTAACAGGGATGGGCGAGCAGTACTTC.

This clone appeared a few times. The chain combines TRBV19 with TRBJ2-7; tentatively, D is TRBD1 (6 bases). Germline V lookup: CDR1 LNHDA, CDR2 SQIVND (reference sequence). The CDR3 length is 15 residues. V lost 3 bases and J 0 bases, leaving 12 bases between the germline ends. In DNA, the CDR3 is TGTGCCAGTAGTATTACAGGGACCAGCTCCTACGAGCAGTACTTC. As protein: CASSITGTSSYEQYF.

The chain has TRBV25-1 and TRBJ2-2; D is unclear. The CDR3 extends over 13 amino acids. V shed 4 bases and J shed 4 bases, with 7 bases lying between them. Germline CDR1 is MGHDK and CDR2 is SYGVNS. CDR3 residues: CASSVPGTGELFF. The CDR3 nucleotides read TGTGCCAGCAGTGTTCCGGGCACCGGGGAGCTGTTTTTT. Complete variable domain (other parts from reference TRBV25-1 and TRBJ2-2): EADIYQTPRYLVIGTGKKITLECSQTMGHDKMYWYQQDPGMELHLIHYSYGVNSTEKGDLSSESTVSRIRTEHFPLTLESARPSHTSQYLCASSVPGTGELFFGEGSRLTVL.

The rearrangement joins TRBV29-1 to TRBJ1-1, with no clear D. V gave up 3 bases and J gave up 0 bases, with 8 bases separating them. The CDR3 covers 13 residues. The germline gives CDR1 SQVTM, CDR2 ANQGSEA. The CDR3 is CSVESQVNTEAFF. CDR3 DNA sequence: TGCAGCGTTGAGAGCCAAGTGAACACTGAAGCTTTCTTT.